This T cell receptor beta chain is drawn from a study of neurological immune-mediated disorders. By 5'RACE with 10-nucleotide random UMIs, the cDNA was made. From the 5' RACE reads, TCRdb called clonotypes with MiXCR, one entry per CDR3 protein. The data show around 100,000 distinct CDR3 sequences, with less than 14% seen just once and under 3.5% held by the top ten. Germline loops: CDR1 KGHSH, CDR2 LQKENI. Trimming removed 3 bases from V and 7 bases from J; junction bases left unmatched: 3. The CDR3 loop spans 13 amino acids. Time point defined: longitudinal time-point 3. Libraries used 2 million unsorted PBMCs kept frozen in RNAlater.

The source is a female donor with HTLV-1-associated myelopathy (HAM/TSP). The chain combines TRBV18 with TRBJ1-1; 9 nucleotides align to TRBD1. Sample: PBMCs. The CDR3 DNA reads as TGTGCCAGCTCACCGAGGACAGGGGATGAAGCTTTCTTT. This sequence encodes CASSPRTGDEAFF. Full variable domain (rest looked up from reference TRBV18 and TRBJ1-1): NAGVMQNPRHLVRRRGQEARLRCSPMKGHSHVYWYRQLPEEGLKFMVYLQKENIIDESGMPKERFSAEFPKEGPSILRIQQVVRGDSAAYFCASSPRTGDEAFFGQGTRLTVV.